The 27 T cell receptor beta chains below all came from one sample that was sequenced in a study of metastatic and nonmetastatic thyroid tumors. TCRdb called clones again from the PCR reads with MiXCR. The sample holds 20,000 to 25,000 clones, 20% to 30% seen once. Every patient underwent thyroid surgery untreated. The sequencing sample was made of tumor tissue. Source of these receptors: a female donor with papillary thyroid cancer or a benign thyroid nodule (not recorded which). Some clones in this sample may be carry-over from other donors' samples.

There are a few counts of this clone. The rearrangement joins TRBV2 to TRBJ2-7, with D maybe TRBD1 (6 bases). Looked up from germline, CDR1 is SNHLY and CDR2 is FYNNEI. The V end was cut by 4 bases, the J end by 5 bases, with 9 bases between. The CDR3 covers 12 residues. The CDR3 sequence is CASSAQGHEQYF. The CDR3 DNA follows: TGTGCCAGCAGTGCACAGGGACACGAGCAGTACTTC. The entire variable domain, with the rest obtained from reference TRBV2 and TRBJ2-7, is as follows: EPEVTQTPSHQVTQMGQEVILRCVPISNHLYFYWYRQILGQKVEFLVSFYNNEISEKSEIFDDQFSVERPDGSNFTLKIRSTKLEDSAMYFCASSAQGHEQYFGPGTRLTVT.

This chain uses TRBV28 with TRBJ2-1; 7 bases are a match to TRBD1. Per germline, CDR1 MDHEN and CDR2 SYDVKM. Trimming at V came to 7 bases and at J to 2 bases, leaving 8 bases not matched to a gene. The CDR3 has 15 amino acids. DNA of the CDR3: TGTGCCAGCACCACCGGGACAGCAGCCTACAATGAGCAGTTCTTC. It codes for CASTTGTAAYNEQFF.

This chain connects TRBV30 to TRBJ1-1; D not certain. In germline, CDR1 is GTSNPN, CDR2 SVGIG (reference sequence). V lost 4 bases and J 3 bases, leaving 9 bases between the germline ends. This CDR3 is 12 amino acids long. The CDR3 DNA sequence: TGTGCCTGGAAGCATTTGGACACTGAAGCTTTCTTT. It yields the protein CAWKHLDTEAFF.

This clone has ten or more counts. The chain carries TRBV27 and TRBJ1-2; D possibly corresponds to TRBD1 (5 bases). The CDR3 sequence is 14 residues long. From germline, CDR1 is MNHEY and CDR2 SMNVEV (reference sequence). V lost 5 bases, J lost 8 bases, and 18 bases lay in between. The CDR3 reads CASSPGTGTEGYTF. In nucleotides, the CDR3 is TGTGCCAGCAGTCCCGGGACGGGGACCGAGGGCTACACCTTC.

The CDR3 DNA reads as TGCAGTGCGAGTTTATGGGGAGTCACGCAGTATTTT. The encoded protein is CSASLWGVTQYF. This sequence joins TRBV20-1 and TRBJ2-3, with D possibly matching TRBD2 (5 bases). The germline gives CDR1 DFQATT, CDR2 SNEGSKA (reference sequence). V was cut by 6 bases and J by 9 bases, with 16 bases left in between. There are 12 residues in the CDR3.

This clone was recorded many times. This sequence joins TRBV7-2 and TRBJ1-5; D unresolved. Germline V CDR1 and CDR2: SGHTA, FQGNSA. V lost 2 bases and J 1 base, leaving 9 bases between the germline ends. The CDR3 loop spans 15 amino acids. The CDR3 DNA sequence: TGTGCCAGCAGCTTATCTTACGCGAGCAATCAGCCCCAGCATTTT. Protein product: CASSLSYASNQPQHF.

This clone is medium-sized (0.01 to 0.1%) by share. This chain joins TRBV12-3 or TRBV12-4 and TRBJ2-7, with D perhaps matching TRBD1 or TRBD2 (5 bases each). V was trimmed by 1 base and J by 7 bases, leaving 11 bases between them. The CDR3 has 13 amino acids. The CDR3 region is CASSLGGWQEQYF. As DNA, the CDR3 is TGTGCCAGCAGTTTAGGGGGGTGGCAGGAGCAGTACTTC.

In this sample, this clone turned up a few times. The V and J genes are TRBV3-1 and TRBJ2-7; no definite D call. V was cut by 1 base and J by 4 bases, with 5 bases left in between. This CDR3 is built from 12 residues. Looked up from germline, CDR1 is LGHDT and CDR2 is YNNKEL (reference sequence). The CDR3 loop reads CASSQVKYEQYF. The CDR3 DNA is TGTGCCAGCAGCCAAGTTAAGTACGAGCAGTACTTC.

This clone was counted only a few times. The V call is TRBV6-4, the J call TRBJ2-1; 7 bases map to TRBD2. The V segment lost 3 bases and the J segment 0 bases; nucleotides outside the gene matches: 5. Germline V gives CDR1 MRHNA, CDR2 SNTAGT. The CDR3 totals 16 residues. The CDR3 region is CASSEGPGGSYNEQFF. In DNA form, the CDR3 reads TGTGCCAGCAGTGAAGGGCCGGGAGGCTCCTACAATGAGCAGTTCTTC.

This clone was counted ten times or more. The chain combines TRBV6-5 with TRBJ1-1; D is perhaps TRBD1 (6 bases). V shed 1 base and J shed 9 bases, with 12 bases lying between them. The CDR3 covers 13 residues. Germline-derived CDR1 and CDR2 are MNHEY and SVGAGI. CDR3 region: CASSYWSGEQAFF. In nucleotides, the CDR3 is TGTGCCAGCAGTTACTGGTCAGGGGAACAAGCTTTCTTT.

Many counts were recorded for this clone. Given a much more abundant clone one base away, this may be a read error. The rearrangement uses TRBV24-1 and TRBJ2-5; D is unclear. The germline V gene has CDR1 KGHDR and CDR2 SFDVKD. Trimming took 3 bases from V and 9 from J, leaving 22 bases between them. This CDR3 is built from 16 residues. The DNA of the CDR3 is TGTGCCACCAGTGATGTTTCGGGCAGCTCCTACGAGGCCCAGTACTTC. Protein product: CATSDVSGSSYEAQYF.

This clone was picked up many times. The chain has TRBV9 and TRBJ2-5, with a tentative D call TRBD1 (5 bases). The CDR3 is 14 residues long. V gave up 1 base and J gave up 1 base, with 8 bases separating them. CDR1 is SGDLS, CDR2 YYNGEE, per germline. CDR3 region: CASSVQGSQETQYF. The CDR3, as DNA: TGTGCCAGCAGCGTACAGGGCAGCCAAGAGACCCAGTACTTC.

This clone was recorded at least ten times. This rearrangement joins TRBV4-3 to TRBJ2-4; D is perhaps TRBD2 (7 bases). V shed 1 base and J shed 0 bases, with 13 bases lying between them. This CDR3 is built from 17 residues. Germline V gives CDR1 LGHNA, CDR2 YSLEER. DNA of the CDR3: TGCGCCAGCAGCCAAGTTTACGGGGGGCTAGCCAAAAACATTCAGTACTTC. Translated: CASSQVYGGLAKNIQYF.

This clone has at least ten counts. The chain employs TRBV29-1 and TRBJ2-7; the match to TRBD2 covers 9 bases. The length of the CDR3 is 15 residues. The J segment lost 5 bases and the V segment lost 2 bases, leaving 10 bases of the junction unmatched. CDR1 and CDR2 from the germline V gene are SQVTM and ANQGSEA. The CDR3 sequence is CSVERASGTPNEQYF. CDR3 sequence (DNA): TGCAGCGTTGAAAGGGCTAGCGGGACCCCTAACGAGCAGTACTTC.

This clone was seen many times. The chain employs TRBV9 and TRBJ2-2; D is unclear. The CDR3 consists of 15 residues. Trimming removed 3 bases from V and 1 base from J, with 10 bases in between. Germline lookup yields CDR1 SGDLS and CDR2 YYNGEE. The chain's CDR3 is CASSAPQENTGELFF. For the CDR3, the DNA is TGTGCCAGCAGCGCACCCCAGGAGAACACCGGGGAGCTGTTTTTT.

Within the sample, this clone is medium-sized. V and J are TRBV19 and TRBJ2-6, with 7 bases that match TRBD1. The CDR3 has 16 amino acids. V trimming: 6 bases; J trimming: 0 bases; junction bases outside the gene matches: 5. The germline gives CDR1 LNHDA, CDR2 SQIVND (reference sequence). The CDR3: CASSPRGFSGANVLTF. As DNA, the CDR3 is TGTGCCAGTAGCCCCAGGGGGTTCTCTGGGGCCAACGTCCTGACTTTC.

J is TRBJ2-7 and V is TRBV11-3, with TRBD1 identical over 8 bases. The trim removed 4 bases at V and 8 bases at J, leaving 13 bases unmatched. The germline gives CDR1 SGHNT, CDR2 YENEEA. The CDR3 runs to 15 residues. Here the CDR3 DNA reads TGTGCCAGCAGCTCGCGATCCGGGACAGGTCATAAGCAGTACTTC. Its protein is CASSSRSGTGHKQYF.

This clone was seen repeatedly, ten times or more. The chain carries TRBV29-1 and TRBJ2-7, with D perhaps matching TRBD1 (6 bases). In germline, CDR1 is SQVTM, CDR2 ANQGSEA. V was trimmed by 2 bases and J by 0 bases, leaving 8 bases between them. The CDR3 covers 13 residues. Written as DNA, the CDR3 is TGCAGCGTTGAAATAGGGGGCTCCTACGAGCAGTACTTC. Its translation is CSVEIGGSYEQYF.

This clone is categorized as medium-sized (0.01 to 0.1%). The rearrangement joins TRBV19 to TRBJ2-2, with D unclear. The V and J ends lost 2 bases and 4 bases respectively, with 5 bases between them. This CDR3 spans 13 amino acids. The germline CDR1 and CDR2 sequences are LNHDA and SQIVND (reference sequence). Here the CDR3 reads CASSIYGTGELFF. The CDR3 DNA follows: TGTGCCAGTAGTATATACGGCACCGGGGAGCTGTTTTTT. Full variable domain (outside the CDR3, taken from reference TRBV19 and TRBJ2-2): DGGITQSPKYLFRKEGQNVTLSCEQNLNHDAMYWYRQDPGQGLRLIYYSQIVNDFQKGDIAEGYSVSREKKESFPLTVTSAQKNPTAFYLCASSIYGTGELFFGEGSRLTVL.

This clone turned up a few times. The chain has TRBV7-6 and TRBJ2-7; TRBD1 matches 9 bases. The length of the CDR3 is 16 residues. With V trimmed by 5 bases and J by 2 bases, 10 bases remained unmatched. Per germline, CDR1 SGHVS and CDR2 FNYEAQ. The CDR3 nucleotides are TGTGCCAGCAGCCCCAGGTGGGACAGGGCCCCCTACGAGCAGTACTTC. It yields the protein CASSPRWDRAPYEQYF.

This clone appeared a few times. The DNA of the CDR3 is TGTGCCAGCAGTTACCGGGAAGGGACTGAAGCTTTCTTT. Its protein is CASSYREGTEAFF. J is TRBJ1-1 and V is TRBV6-5; no firm D call. The CDR3 consists of 13 residues. Per germline, CDR1 MNHEY and CDR2 SVGAGI. V shed 2 bases and J shed 5 bases, with 9 bases lying between them.

V is TRBV6-5 and J is TRBJ2-7; no clear D gene. In germline, CDR1 is MNHEY, CDR2 SVGAGI. The CDR3 loop spans 15 amino acids. The V gene lost 4 bases and the J gene lost 3 bases, with 16 bases spanning the gap. CDR3 bases: TGTGCCAGCAGTTTGGGAACAGTGACCATCTACGAGCAGTACTTC. It is translated as CASSLGTVTIYEQYF.

By sample share, this clone is medium-sized. The rearrangement uses TRBV4-1 and TRBJ1-1; D gene uncertain. This CDR3 contains 14 residues. Germline V gene data show CDR1 as MGHRA and CDR2 as YSYEKL. With 4 bases removed from V and 1 base from J, the gap between germline ends came to 10 bases. CDR3 sequence reads: CASSPGRGNTEAFF. The CDR3 DNA follows: TGCGCCAGCAGCCCAGGACGGGGGAACACTGAAGCTTTCTTT.

By share of the sample, this clone is large. V and J are TRBV6-1 and TRBJ1-1; TRBD1 aligns across 7 bases. The CDR3 totals 11 residues. The J segment lost 7 bases and the V segment lost 6 bases, leaving 2 bases of the junction unmatched. Germline CDR1 and CDR2: MNHNS and SASEGT. The CDR3 spells CASRRDSEAFF. The CDR3 nucleotides are TGTGCCAGCAGACGGGACAGTGAAGCTTTCTTT.

This clone was detected many times. Distinct nucleotide sequences in the sample also encode this CDR3. The rearrangement uses TRBV7-6 and TRBJ1-2; no firm D call. CDR1 is SGHVS and CDR2 is FNYEAQ in the germline V gene. V lost 5 bases and J 0 bases, leaving 16 bases between the germline ends. This CDR3 comprises 16 residues. For the CDR3, the DNA is TGTGCCAGCAGCCCCCCCCGAGGGAGTTCTAACTATGGCTACACCTTC. Residues: CASSPPRGSSNYGYTF. Drawing the rest from reference TRBV7-6 and TRBJ1-2, the complete variable domain is GAGVSQSPRYKVTKRGQDVALRCDPISGHVSLYWYRQALGQGPEFLTYFNYEAQQDKSGLPNDRFSAERPEGSISTLTIQRTEQRDSAMYRCASSPPRGSSNYGYTFGSGTRLTVV.

This clone appeared a few times. Germline and junction disagree at one end, which may indicate a read error. The chain combines TRBV19 with TRBJ2-6; no clear D gene. The CDR3 runs to 15 residues. Germline CDR1 reads LNHDA; CDR2 reads SQIVND (reference sequence). The CDR3 here is CASNPGGSVANVPTF. The CDR3, as DNA: TGTGCCAGTAACCCGGGTGGGTCCGTGGCCAACGTCCCGACTTTC.

This clone is medium-sized within its sample. The CDR3 nucleotides read TGTGCCATCAGTGAGTCGGCAGGGCGCCCCAATGAGCAGTTCTTC. It codes for CAISESAGRPNEQFF. The V and J genes are TRBV10-3 and TRBJ2-1; tentatively, D is TRBD1 (5 bases). This CDR3 has 15 residues. Germline V lookup: CDR1 ENHRY, CDR2 SYGVKD. V was cut by 0 bases and J by 6 bases, with 12 bases left in between.